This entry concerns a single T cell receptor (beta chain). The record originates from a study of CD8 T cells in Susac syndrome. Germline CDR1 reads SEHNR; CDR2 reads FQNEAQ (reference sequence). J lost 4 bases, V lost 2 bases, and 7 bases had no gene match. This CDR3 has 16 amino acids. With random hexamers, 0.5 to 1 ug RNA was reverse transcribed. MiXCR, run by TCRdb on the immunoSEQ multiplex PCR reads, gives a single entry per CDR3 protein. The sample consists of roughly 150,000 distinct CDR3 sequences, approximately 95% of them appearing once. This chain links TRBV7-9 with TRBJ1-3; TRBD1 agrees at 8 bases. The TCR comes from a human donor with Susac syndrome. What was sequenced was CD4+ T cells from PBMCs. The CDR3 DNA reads TGTGCCAGCAGCTTACTGACAGGGGAAGCGGGAAACACCATATATTTT. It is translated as CASSLLTGEAGNTIYF. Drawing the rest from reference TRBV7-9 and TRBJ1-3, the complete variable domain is DTGVSQNPRHKITKRGQNVTFRCDPISEHNRLYWYRQTLGQGPEFLTYFQNEAQLEKSRLLSDRFSAERPKGSFSTLEIQRTEQGDSAMYLCASSLLTGEAGNTIYFGEGSWLTVV.